Listed below are T cell receptor beta chains from one sample, sequenced in a study of shared clonotypes between healthy human individuals. Clones were sequenced by immunoSEQ multiplex PCR, and TCRdb holds only the in-frame ones, with some missing. Counted here are a few million clones, about 92% occurring once; the ten biggest clones make up 0.35% to 0.45%. The sequenced sample was naive CD4+ T cells from PBMCs. Receptors were obtained from a man younger than 35 in good health. Some clones in this sample may be carry-over from other donors' samples. The CDR3 runs from the conserved cysteine through the conserved F or W.

TRBV28	TRBJ1-1	12	CASSVMNTEAFF
TRBV18	TRBJ1-1	15	CASSPTGGQNTEAFF
TRBV7-9	TRBJ1-4	19	CASSLDWDRGPTANEKLFF
TRBV28	TRBJ2-7	15	CASSLGQGASYEQYF
TRBV7-3	TRBJ2-2	14	CASSEGLGTGELFF
TRBV4-2	TRBJ1-3	17	CASSQAPQGARGNTIYF
TRBV9	TRBJ2-3	16	CASSVDDPVSGGTQYF
TRBV28	TRBJ1-5	13	CASSPRRNQPQHF
TRBV7-8	TRBJ2-3	14	CASTSWRGSDTQYF
TRBV5-4	TRBJ2-1	16	CASSFESGAAYNEQFF
TRBV10-3	TRBJ1-1	13	CATTGGLNTEAFF
TRBV7-2	TRBJ1-1	14	CASSLVSGRTEAFF
TRBV11-2	TRBJ1-1	13	CASSSSGNTEAFF
TRBV6-5	TRBJ1-5	15	CASKPGIEGNQPQHF
TRBV5-1	TRBJ2-3	13	CASSLKNTDTQYF
TRBV18	TRBJ1-5	16	CASSPVGQSLNQPQHF
TRBV27	TRBJ1-5	16	CASSFRDTGGNQPQHF
TRBV27	TRBJ1-5	15	CASRGAADRASAQHF
TRBV10-3	TRBJ1-2	13	CAITVDSNYGYTF
TRBV7-8	TRBJ2-7	15	CASSFADTSSYEQYF
TRBV6-1	TRBJ2-3	15	CASSESGLARDTQYF
TRBV29-1	TRBJ1-2	13	CSVEVWGGDGYTF
TRBV19	TRBJ2-1	19	CATQKGLAGGPRAYNEQFF
TRBV4-3	TRBJ2-5	15	CASSQAAGGGGTQYF
TRBV7-8	TRBJ2-7	16	CASSTNRGQILYEQYF
TRBV5-1	TRBJ2-3	13	CASTLRGTDTQYF
TRBV5-4	TRBJ1-2	12	CASSQSNYGYTF
TRBV27	TRBJ2-1	15	CASSFGRSSYNEQFF
TRBV7-9	TRBJ1-4	15	CASSPRPGGDGKLFF
TRBV28	TRBJ1-4	16	CASSLPGAATNEKLFF
TRBV18	TRBJ2-7	14	CASSPLAPPYEQYF
TRBV4-3	TRBJ1-2	14	CASSQNLDGDGYTF
TRBV4-1	TRBJ2-7	16	CASGRGGGSSSYEQYF
TRBV19	TRBJ1-5	16	CASSIVSGGSNQPQHF
TRBV5-1	TRBJ2-1	13	CASSLTSFSKQFF
TRBV18	TRBJ2-5	14	CASSPPASLGTQYF
TRBV10-3	TRBJ1-2	14	CAIASTTYNYGYTF
TRBV2	TRBJ2-7	12	CASLLGPYEQYF